Each of the 16 T cell receptor beta chains below was sequenced from the same sample in a study of vaccination and CD4 T cells after COVID-19. An Oncomine TCR Beta short-read assay was used to sequence the DNA from cultured CD4+ T cells. One entry per CDR3 protein results from TCRdb running MiXCR on the PCR reads. Of about 26,000 distinct CDR3 sequences listed, 35% to 50% are singletons. Treatment denoted: approximately 10-day PBMC culture with coronavirus spike peptide pools or control peptides (ViraFEST assay). Their recognized antigens are unknown. Sequenced: CD4+ T cells from blood, cultured in vitro. All receptors come from a human donor who had recovered from COVID-19.

The chain joins TRBV27 to TRBJ2-6; D is perhaps TRBD1 or TRBD2 (6 bases each). Germline V gene data show CDR1 as MNHEY and CDR2 as SMNVEV (reference sequence). This CDR3 has 16 residues. The V and J ends lost 3 bases and 3 bases respectively, with 12 bases between them. CDR3 nucleotides: TGTGCCAGCAGTTTTTCGGGGGCGGGTGGGGCCAACGTCCTGACTTTC. It is translated as CASSFSGAGGANVLTF. The full variable domain, completed using reference TRBV27 and TRBJ2-6, is EAQVTQNPRYLITVTGKKLTVTCSQNMNHEYMSWYRQDPGLGLRQIYYSMNVEVTDKGDVPEGYKVSRKEKRNFPLILESPSPNQTSLYFCASSFSGAGGANVLTFGAGSRLTVL.

This rearrangement joins TRBV10-2 to TRBJ2-5; D not certain. This CDR3 region has 14 residues. Trimming pared 0 bases from V and 5 bases from J, leaving 10 bases between. CDR1 is WSHSY and CDR2 is SAAADI in the germline V gene. The CDR3: CASSESPVRETQYF. In nucleotides, the CDR3 is TGCGCCAGCAGTGAGTCGCCGGTCCGGGAGACCCAGTACTTC.

The gene calls are TRBV6-1 and TRBJ2-4, with unresolved D. This CDR3 region has 11 residues. Germline lookup yields CDR1 MNHNS and CDR2 SASEGT. Trimming cost V 7 bases and J 7 bases, with 8 bases left between them. CDR3 in DNA: TGTGCCAGCATCAGTGGGAACATTCAGTACTTC. Protein: CASISGNIQYF.

The rearrangement uses TRBV20-1 and TRBJ2-1; D is possibly TRBD2 (5 bases). Germline V lookup: CDR1 DFQATT, CDR2 SNEGSKA (reference sequence). Trimming stripped 2 bases from V and 1 base from J, with 15 bases between. CDR3 length: 16 amino acids. The CDR3 region is CSARILSGESYNEQFF. In DNA form, the CDR3 reads TGCAGTGCTAGAATCCTGAGCGGAGAGTCCTACAATGAGCAGTTCTTC.

The count of this clonotype is one. J is TRBJ2-7 and V is TRBV5-1; D gene ambiguous. Trimming cost V 4 bases and J 4 bases, with 15 bases left between them. This CDR3 is 14 amino acids long. Germline V gene data show CDR1 as SGHRS and CDR2 as YFSETQ. The CDR3 nucleotides read TGCGCCAGCAGCCTGGCAGGAGAATTGTACGAGCAGTACTTC. It specifies CASSLAGELYEQYF.

The V call is TRBV11-1, the J call TRBJ2-7; 9 positions agree with TRBD1. Germline V lookup: CDR1 SGHAT, CDR2 FQDESV (reference sequence). The CDR3 is 16 amino acids. The V segment lost 0 bases and the J segment 2 bases; nucleotides outside the gene matches: 5. The CDR3 loop is CASSLAGTGRTYEQYF. CDR3 bases: TGTGCCAGCAGCTTAGCAGGGACAGGGCGAACCTACGAGCAGTACTTC.

The chain carries TRBV11-2 and TRBJ2-2; D is ambiguous. Deletions cut 1 base from V and 4 bases from J, with 1 base between. The length of the CDR3 is 12 residues. Germline CDR1 SGHAT, CDR2 FQNNGV. CDR3 in DNA: TGTGCCAGCAGCTTAGTCACCGGGGAGCTGTTTTTT. It codes for CASSLVTGELFF.

There are a few counts of this clonotype. The V gene is TRBV19, the J gene TRBJ1-2; 9 bases line up with TRBD1. V lost 4 bases to trimming and J lost 6 bases; unmatched junction nucleotides: 6. The CDR3 spans 14 residues. Germline CDR1 is LNHDA and CDR2 is SQIVND (reference sequence). CDR3 loop: CASSTNRGRNGYTF. For the CDR3, the DNA is TGTGCCAGTAGTACAAACAGGGGGCGGAATGGCTACACCTTC.

The chain employs TRBV5-1 and TRBJ2-3; TRBD1 agrees at 9 bases. The ends lost 6 bases at V and 4 bases at J; junction bases unmatched: 15. Germline CDR1 is SGHRS and CDR2 is YFSETQ. This CDR3 is built from 17 residues. The CDR3 is CASILNRDRVVPDTQYF. The CDR3 DNA sequence: TGCGCCAGCATCTTAAACCGGGACAGGGTTGTCCCAGATACGCAGTATTTT.

The rearrangement joins TRBV5-1 to TRBJ2-1; D gene uncertain. The CDR3 loop spans 14 amino acids. The V and J ends lost 4 bases and 0 bases respectively, with 8 bases between them. From germline, CDR1 is SGHRS and CDR2 YFSETQ. The CDR3 bases are TGCGCCAGCAGCGTAGTGGGCTCCTACAATGAGCAGTTCTTC. It is translated as CASSVVGSYNEQFF.

The chain links TRBV27 to TRBJ2-6, with D uncertain. CDR3 length: 15 amino acids. In germline, CDR1 is MNHEY, CDR2 SMNVEV (reference sequence). Trimming left V 6 bases short and J 0 bases short, with 9 bases between. The CDR3 DNA reads TGTGCCAGCAGGCCACGAATCTCTGGGGCCAACGTCCTGACTTTC. Translation gives CASRPRISGANVLTF. Full variable domain (outside the CDR3, taken from reference TRBV27 and TRBJ2-6): EAQVTQNPRYLITVTGKKLTVTCSQNMNHEYMSWYRQDPGLGLRQIYYSMNVEVTDKGDVPEGYKVSRKEKRNFPLILESPSPNQTSLYFCASRPRISGANVLTFGAGSRLTVL.

J is TRBJ1-1 and V is TRBV2; TRBD1 might be the D (6 bases). The V end lost 4 bases, the J end lost 4 bases, and 16 bases lay between the germline ends. The CDR3 extends over 15 amino acids. Germline V lookup: CDR1 SNHLY, CDR2 FYNNEI. CDR3 amino acids: CASSGRTVVGTEAFF. The DNA of the CDR3 is TGTGCCAGCAGTGGCCGGACAGTTGTTGGCACTGAAGCTTTCTTT.

This clonotype was detected a few times. J is TRBJ1-2 and V is TRBV28, with 8 bases identical to TRBD1. V lost 3 bases to trimming and J lost 7 bases; unmatched junction nucleotides: 13. The CDR3 runs to 16 residues. From germline, CDR1 is MDHEN and CDR2 SYDVKM. In DNA form, the CDR3 reads TGTGCCAGCAGTTTGGAGCAGGGGGCGAGGAGTGCTGGCTACACCTTC. This encodes CASSLEQGARSAGYTF.

CDR3 in DNA: TGCAGTGCTAACCCGCGGGGGGGATACGAGCAGTACTTC. Protein product: CSANPRGGYEQYF. The V and J genes are TRBV20-1 and TRBJ2-7, with 9 bases fitting TRBD2. CDR1 DFQATT and CDR2 SNEGSKA come from the germline V gene (reference sequence). Losses at the gene ends were 4 bases for V and 4 bases for J; bases not matched to a gene: 5. There are 13 residues in the CDR3.

CDR3: CASSYSGTSGGVYNEQFF. The DNA of the CDR3 is TGTGCCAGCAGTTATTCCGGGACTAGCGGGGGGGTCTACAATGAGCAGTTCTTC. This chain links TRBV6-5 with TRBJ2-1; 16 positions agree with TRBD2. Trimming took 3 bases from V and 3 from J; bases not matched to a gene: 5. CDR3 length: 18 amino acids. CDR1 MNHEY and CDR2 SVGAGI come from the germline V gene.

This chain connects TRBV19 to TRBJ2-5, with 8 bases lining up with TRBD2. This CDR3 region has 15 residues. J lost 5 bases, V lost 3 bases, and 8 bases had no gene match. From germline, CDR1 is LNHDA and CDR2 SQIVND (reference sequence). The CDR3 DNA reads as TGTGCCAGTAGTATGGTCGGGGGGGGCCGGGAGACCCAGTACTTC. Its protein product is CASSMVGGGRETQYF.